This is a list of T cell receptor beta chains from one sample in a study of shared clonotypes between healthy human individuals. Repertoires were generated with immunoSEQ multiplex PCR, while TCRdb's copy carries only in-frame clones and drops some. The table has about 2.4 million clones, more than 90% seen once. Source material: naive CD4+ T cells sorted from blood. The receptor set was obtained from a man in his late teens or twenties in good health. CDR3s include the opening cysteine and the closing phenylalanine or tryptophan. A D gene is named only where the DNA matches it firmly. Clone sizes are given selectively: once, few, many, or a class where the clone is expanded.

size	D	V	J	DNA	CDR3
NA	TRBD1	TRBV6-5	TRBJ1-2	TGTGCCAGCAGTTACTCGGACAGGAGAAACTATGGCTACACCTTC	CASSYSDRRNYGYTF
NA	TRBD1	TRBV4-3	TRBJ2-7	TGCGCCAGCAGCCAGTCGATTGGACAGGGACATGGGGACTACGAGCAGTACTTC	CASSQSIGQGHGDYEQYF
NA	NA	TRBV11-1	TRBJ2-3	TGTGCCAGCAGCTCCAACCCGGGGGCAGATACGCAGTATTTT	CASSSNPGADTQYF
NA	TRBD1	TRBV6-5	TRBJ1-2	TGTGCCAGCCGCCGGGGACAGGGCCCCTATGGCTACACCTTC	CASRRGQGPYGYTF
NA	NA	TRBV9	TRBJ2-1	TGTGCCAGCAGGTCACTGGGCGGGACCCACAATGAGCAGTTCTTC	CASRSLGGTHNEQFF
NA	NA	TRBV30	TRBJ1-4	TGTGCCTGGAGGGCGGGGGGGAATGAAAAACTGTTTTTT	CAWRAGGNEKLFF
NA	NA	TRBV2	TRBJ1-2	TGTGCCAGCAGGGCAAGCGAAGCTAACTATGGCTACACCTTC	CASRASEANYGYTF
NA	NA	TRBV2	TRBJ1-4	TGTGCCAGCAGTGGTGTGGACGGACTTAATGAAAAACTGTTTTTT	CASSGVDGLNEKLFF
NA	NA	TRBV27	TRBJ2-5	TGTGCCAGCAGGCCAAGAGGGACCCAGTACTTC	CASRPRGTQYF
NA	TRBD2	TRBV6-4	TRBJ2-1	TGTGCCAGCAGCCTCGAAGGCGGGAGGGTCCCCAATGAGCAGTTCTTC	CASSLEGGRVPNEQFF
once	NA	TRBV5-3	TRBJ2-7	TGTGCCAGAAGCTTGGTGGGCAGTTCCTACGAGCAGTACTTC	CARSLVGSSYEQYF
few	NA	TRBV18	TRBJ1-5	TGTGCCAGCTCTCCGCTCGGGGTAAGCGATCAGCCCCAGCATTTT	CASSPLGVSDQPQHF
NA	TRBD2	TRBV7-8	TRBJ2-2	TGTGCCAGCAGCTTAAGGGGACTACTAACGAACACCGGGGAGCTGTTTTTT	CASSLRGLLTNTGELFF
NA	TRBD1	TRBV7-9	TRBJ1-4	TGTGCCAGCAGCATTTGGGACAGGGGAGATGAAAAACTGTTTTTT	CASSIWDRGDEKLFF
NA	NA	TRBV7-9	TRBJ2-7	TGTGCCAGCAGCGATACAGGGAACTACGAGCAGTACTTC	CASSDTGNYEQYF
NA	NA	TRBV30	TRBJ1-1	TGTGCCTGGAGCAGAGGGGACACTGAAGCTTTCTTT	CAWSRGDTEAFF
NA	NA	TRBV10-3	TRBJ1-1	TGTGCCATCAGCAGGAGTCACACTGAAGCTTTCTTT	CAISRSHTEAFF
NA	NA	TRBV7-9	TRBJ2-7	TGTGCCAGCAGCGATCAGGCTGATCTCCACGAGCAGTACTTC	CASSDQADLHEQYF
few	NA	TRBV30	TRBJ1-1	TGTGCCTGGAGATCAGGCCAGCGAAGGGGGACTGAAGCTTTCTTT	CAWRSGQRRGTEAFF
NA	NA	TRBV18	TRBJ2-5	TGTGCCAGCTCACCACCCGGGACTCAAGAGACCCAGTACTTC	CASSPPGTQETQYF
NA	TRBD1	TRBV6-5	TRBJ1-2	TGTGCCAGCAGTCGAGGACAGGGTACTAACTATGGCTACACCTTC	CASSRGQGTNYGYTF
once	NA	TRBV4-3	TRBJ2-1	TGCGCCAGCAGCCAAGGTGAAGGTGGTGAGCAGTTCTTC	CASSQGEGGEQFF
NA	TRBD2	TRBV2	TRBJ2-2	TGTGCCAGCAGTGGCGGACTAGCGGGAGACTTCGCGAACACCGGGGAGCTGTTTTTT	CASSGGLAGDFANTGELFF
NA	NA	TRBV30	TRBJ2-3	TGTGCCTGGAGTGTTTCCAGGGCCCTCGGCACAGATACGCAGTATTTT	CAWSVSRALGTDTQYF
NA	NA	TRBV5-1	TRBJ2-7	TGCGCCAGCAGCTACTCCCGTCAGGGATCCGGCGAGCAGTACTTC	CASSYSRQGSGEQYF
NA	TRBD1	TRBV10-3	TRBJ1-1	TGTGCCATCAGCCGGGACAGGATGAACACTGAAGCTTTCTTT	CAISRDRMNTEAFF
NA	NA	TRBV29-1	TRBJ1-5	TGCAGCGTTGAACAGCCGGGGGTTCAGCCCCAGCATTTT	CSVEQPGVQPQHF
NA	NA	TRBV5-1	TRBJ2-1	TGCGCCAGCAGCGACGGTCGCCAAAAACAGGATGAGCAGTTCTTC	CASSDGRQKQDEQFF
NA	NA	TRBV15	TRBJ1-5	TGTGCCACCAGCAGAGATGACGGGGGTCCAGGTCAGCCCCAGCATTTT	CATSRDDGGPGQPQHF
NA	NA	TRBV6-1	TRBJ2-5	TGTGCCAGCAGTGGTGCAGGGAGGGGGGAGACCCAGTACTTC	CASSGAGRGETQYF
NA	NA	TRBV7-2	TRBJ2-3	TGTGCCAGCAGCTTCAAGTCTGGTACGCAGTATTTT	CASSFKSGTQYF
NA	NA	TRBV7-2	TRBJ2-5	TGTGCCAGCAGCCGCACACGTCTCCAAGAGACCCAGTACTTC	CASSRTRLQETQYF
NA	NA	TRBV2	TRBJ2-5	TGTGCCAGCAGTGCGGACAACCAAGAGACCCAGTACTTC	CASSADNQETQYF
NA	NA	TRBV10-3	TRBJ1-1	TGTGCCATCAGGGGAGGGACTGAAGCTTTCTTT	CAIRGGTEAFF
NA	NA	TRBV30	TRBJ1-2	TGTGCCTGGAGGCCAAACCTGAAGGGCTATGGCTACACCTTC	CAWRPNLKGYGYTF
once	NA	TRBV6-6	TRBJ1-4	TGTGCCAGCAGGACCGGGCGGATGACGGGTAATGAAAAACTGTTTTTT	CASRTGRMTGNEKLFF
NA	NA	TRBV5-5	TRBJ2-2	TGTGCCAGCAGCTTTGAGGGCCCGAACACCGGGGAGCTGTTTTTT	CASSFEGPNTGELFF
NA	TRBD1	TRBV2	TRBJ1-4	TGTGCCAGCAGTGGATGGACAGGCGGCGAAAAACTGTTTTTT	CASSGWTGGEKLFF
few	NA	TRBV18	TRBJ2-7	TGTGCCAGCTCACCTGACAGCTACGAGCAGTACTTC	CASSPDSYEQYF
NA	TRBD1	TRBV5-1	TRBJ2-7	TGCGCCAGCAGCTTGGCGGGGACAGGGATCTACGAGCAGTACTTC	CASSLAGTGIYEQYF
once	NA	TRBV18	TRBJ2-2	TGTGCCAGCTCACCTCGGGCGGAGGCTACGAACACCGGGGAGCTGTTTTTT	CASSPRAEATNTGELFF
NA	TRBD1	TRBV19	TRBJ1-4	TGTGCCAGTAGTATGACCGGGACAGGGAAAGGGGAAAAACTGTTTTTT	CASSMTGTGKGEKLFF
NA	NA	TRBV14	TRBJ2-5	TGTGCCAGCAGCCAACAGTCGCGGGGGACCCAGTACTTC	CASSQQSRGTQYF
NA	TRBD1	TRBV6-7	TRBJ2-7	TGTGCCAGCAGTTCCGACCGGGACAGGGAAAGCTACGAGCAGTACTTC	CASSSDRDRESYEQYF
NA	TRBD1	TRBV6-1	TRBJ2-5	TGTGCCAGCAGTGGCGGACAGGTTGAGACCCAGTACTTC	CASSGGQVETQYF
NA	NA	TRBV5-6	TRBJ1-3	TGTGCCAGCAGCTTGGGGGGAAACTCTGGAAACACCATATATTTT	CASSLGGNSGNTIYF
NA	TRBD1	TRBV7-9	TRBJ1-2	TGTGCCAGCAGCTTAGCTTATTGGGGACAGAACTATGGCTACACCTTC	CASSLAYWGQNYGYTF
NA	NA	TRBV7-2	TRBJ2-7	TGTGCCAGCAGCTTAGGAGGGAAGCGGGCTTACGAGCAGTACTTC	CASSLGGKRAYEQYF
once	NA	TRBV9	TRBJ2-3	TGTGCCAGCAGTTTAGCGGCAAGCACAGATACGCAGTATTTT	CASSLAASTDTQYF
NA	TRBD1	TRBV11-2	TRBJ1-4	TGTGCCAGCAGCTTTACAGGGGGATGGGATGAAAAACTGTTTTTT	CASSFTGGWDEKLFF